This TCR beta chain is drawn from a study of T cells in Graves' hyperthyroidism and ophthalmopathy. The CDR3 totals 14 residues. J was trimmed by 4 bases and V by 8 bases; bases with no gene match: 3. Per germline, CDR1 SNHLY and CDR2 FYNNEI. This clonotype was seen repeatedly, ten times or more. Template material for amplifying TCR beta CDR3 regions consisted of RNA transcripts. The HTBI set primed first-round TCR CDR3 RT-PCR. MiXCR, applied by TCRdb to the multiplex PCR reads, yields one record per CDR3 protein. The sample yields roughly 700,000 distinct CDR3 sequences, around 16% seen once. The sequencing sample was made of blood. The V gene is TRBV2, the J gene TRBJ2-3; 13 bases are shared with TRBD2. This receptor was obtained from a man in his forties or fifties with Graves' hyperthyroidism. CDR3 DNA: TGTGCCAGCCGGACTAGCGGGGGTGCAGATACGCAGTATTTT. Protein product: CASRTSGGADTQYF.